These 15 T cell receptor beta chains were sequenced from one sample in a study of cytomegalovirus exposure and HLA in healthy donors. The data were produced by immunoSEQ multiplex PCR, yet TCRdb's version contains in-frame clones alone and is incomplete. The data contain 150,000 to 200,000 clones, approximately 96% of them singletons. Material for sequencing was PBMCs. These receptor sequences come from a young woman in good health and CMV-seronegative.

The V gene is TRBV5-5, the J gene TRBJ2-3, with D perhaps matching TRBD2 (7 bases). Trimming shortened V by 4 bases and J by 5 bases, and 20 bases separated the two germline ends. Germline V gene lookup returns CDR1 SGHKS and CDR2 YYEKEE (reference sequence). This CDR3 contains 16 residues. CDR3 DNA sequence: TGTGCCAGCAGCCCGCCCTGGGGGGGGGCCTTAGATACGCAGTATTTT. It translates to CASSPPWGGALDTQYF.

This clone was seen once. The CDR3 reads CASSLGGTSAGELFF. Written as DNA, the CDR3 is TGCGCCAGCAGCCTAGGTGGGACTAGCGCCGGGGAGCTGTTTTTT. The rearrangement links TRBV4-1 to TRBJ2-2; 10 bases fit TRBD2. V shed 4 bases and J 6 bases; nucleotides not matched to a gene: 5. Germline V gene sequence: CDR1 MGHRA, CDR2 YSYEKL. This CDR3 is built from 15 residues.

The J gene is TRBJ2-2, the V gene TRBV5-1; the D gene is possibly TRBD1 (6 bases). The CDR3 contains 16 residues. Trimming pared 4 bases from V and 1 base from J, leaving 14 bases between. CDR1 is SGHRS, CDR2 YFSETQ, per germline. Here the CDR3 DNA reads TGCGCCAGCAGCCCCGGAGACAGGTGGAACACCGGGGAGCTGTTTTTT. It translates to CASSPGDRWNTGELFF.

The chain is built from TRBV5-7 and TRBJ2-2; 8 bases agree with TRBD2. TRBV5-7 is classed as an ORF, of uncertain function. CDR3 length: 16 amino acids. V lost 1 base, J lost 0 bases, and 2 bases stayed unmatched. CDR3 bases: TGTGCCAGCAGCTTGCGCGGGGGGACGAACACCGGGGAGCTGTTTTTT. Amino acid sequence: CASSLRGGTNTGELFF.

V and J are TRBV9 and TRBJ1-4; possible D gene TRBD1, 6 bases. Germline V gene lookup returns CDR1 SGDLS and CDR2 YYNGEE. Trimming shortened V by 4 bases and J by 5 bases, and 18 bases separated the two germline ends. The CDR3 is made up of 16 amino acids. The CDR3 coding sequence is TGTGCCAGCAGCTTTGAGCCTCACCAGGGGAATGAAAAACTGTTTTTT. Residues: CASSFEPHQGNEKLFF. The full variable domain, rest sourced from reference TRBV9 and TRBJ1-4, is DSGVTQTPKHLITATGQRVTLRCSPRSGDLSVYWYQQSLDQGLQFLIQYYNGEERAKGNILERFSAQQFPDLHSELNLSSLELGDSALYFCASSFEPHQGNEKLFFGSGTQLSVL.

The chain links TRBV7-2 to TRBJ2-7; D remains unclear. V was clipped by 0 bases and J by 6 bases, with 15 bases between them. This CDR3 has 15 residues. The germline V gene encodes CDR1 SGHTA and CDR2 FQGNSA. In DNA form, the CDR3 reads TGTGCCAGCAGCTTAGCGGCTCTGCTAGAAAGCGAGCAGTACTTC. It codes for CASSLAALLESEQYF. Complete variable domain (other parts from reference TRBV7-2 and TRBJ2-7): GAGVSQSPSNKVTEKGKDVELRCDPISGHTALYWYRQSLGQGLEFLIYFQGNSAPDKSGLPSDRFSAERTGGSVSTLTIQRTQQEDSAVYLCASSLAALLESEQYFGPGTRLTVT.

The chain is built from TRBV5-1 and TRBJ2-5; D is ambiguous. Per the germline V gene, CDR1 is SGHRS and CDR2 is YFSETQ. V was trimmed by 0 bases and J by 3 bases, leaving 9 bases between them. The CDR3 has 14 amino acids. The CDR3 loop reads CASSLELPEETQYF. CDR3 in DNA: TGCGCCAGCAGCTTGGAACTACCTGAAGAGACCCAGTACTTC.

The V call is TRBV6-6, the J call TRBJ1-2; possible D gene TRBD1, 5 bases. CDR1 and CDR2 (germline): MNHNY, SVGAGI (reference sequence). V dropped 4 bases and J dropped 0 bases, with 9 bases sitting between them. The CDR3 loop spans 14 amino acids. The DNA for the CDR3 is TGTGCCAGCAGTTCGGGCAGGGCTAACTATGGCTACACCTTC. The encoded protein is CASSSGRANYGYTF.

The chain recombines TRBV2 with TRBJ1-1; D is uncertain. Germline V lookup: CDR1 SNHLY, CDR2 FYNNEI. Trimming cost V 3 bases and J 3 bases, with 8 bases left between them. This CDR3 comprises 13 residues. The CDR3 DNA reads TGTGCCAGCAGTGAGCAGTCCTACACTGAAGCTTTCTTT. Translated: CASSEQSYTEAFF.

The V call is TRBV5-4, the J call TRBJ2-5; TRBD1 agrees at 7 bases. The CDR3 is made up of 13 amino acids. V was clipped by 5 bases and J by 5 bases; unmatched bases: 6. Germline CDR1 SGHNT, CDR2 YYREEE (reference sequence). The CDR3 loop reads CASSLQGRETQYF. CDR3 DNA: TGTGCCAGCAGTTTACAGGGGCGGGAGACCCAGTACTTC. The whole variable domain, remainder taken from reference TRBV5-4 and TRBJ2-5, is ETGVTQSPTHLIKTRGQQVTLRCSSQSGHNTVSWYQQALGQGPQFIFQYYREEENGRGNFPPRFSGLQFPNYSSELNVNALELDDSALYLCASSLQGRETQYFGPGTRLLVL.

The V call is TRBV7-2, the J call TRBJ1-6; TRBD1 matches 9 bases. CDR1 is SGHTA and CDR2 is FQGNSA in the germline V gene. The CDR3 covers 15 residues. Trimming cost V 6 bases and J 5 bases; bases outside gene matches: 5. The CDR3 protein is CASRTGTGHNSPLHF. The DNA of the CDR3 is TGTGCCAGCAGGACCGGGACAGGGCATAATTCACCCCTCCACTTT.

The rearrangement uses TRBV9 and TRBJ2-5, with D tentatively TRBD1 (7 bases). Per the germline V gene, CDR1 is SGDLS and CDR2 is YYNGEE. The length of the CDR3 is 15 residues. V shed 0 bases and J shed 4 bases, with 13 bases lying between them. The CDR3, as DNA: TGTGCCAGCAGCGTAGGGGGCAGGGGGGTAGAGACCCAGTACTTC. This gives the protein CASSVGGRGVETQYF.

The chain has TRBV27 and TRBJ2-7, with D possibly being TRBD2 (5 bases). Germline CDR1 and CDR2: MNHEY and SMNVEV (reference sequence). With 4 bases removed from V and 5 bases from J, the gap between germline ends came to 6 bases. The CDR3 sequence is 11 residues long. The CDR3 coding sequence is TGTGCCAGCAGTTACGGGAACGAGCAGTACTTC. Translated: CASSYGNEQYF.

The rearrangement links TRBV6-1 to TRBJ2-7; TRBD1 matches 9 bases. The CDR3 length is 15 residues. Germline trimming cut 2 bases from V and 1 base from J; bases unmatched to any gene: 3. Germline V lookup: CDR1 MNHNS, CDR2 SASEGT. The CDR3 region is CASSETGGFSYEQYF. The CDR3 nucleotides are TGTGCCAGCAGTGAAACAGGGGGCTTTTCCTACGAGCAGTACTTC.

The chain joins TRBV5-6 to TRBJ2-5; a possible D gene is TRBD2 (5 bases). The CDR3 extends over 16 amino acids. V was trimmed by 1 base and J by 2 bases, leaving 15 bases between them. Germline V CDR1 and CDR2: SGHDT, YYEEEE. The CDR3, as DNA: TGTGCCAGCAGCTTGCTAGCTGCTGCCCTTCAAGAGACCCAGTACTTC. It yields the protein CASSLLAAALQETQYF.